This T cell receptor (beta chain) derives from a study of T cells after yellow fever vaccination (dated by TCRdb to the late 2010s). Looking at the study overall: The SMART-Seq v4 Ultra Low Input RNA kit was used to prepare libraries from fractions with low cell numbers. Bulk TCR alpha and beta repertoires were sequenced longitudinally to track T-cell clones before and after primary and booster YFV17D yellow fever vaccination. Two healthy male donors, one aged 18 to 30 and one aged 30 to 40 years, made up the cohort. Bulk PBMC replicates and cell subsets were isolated from blood drawn at multiple timepoints before and after both primary and secondary immunization. Paper-wide results and their limitations: The study included only two donors, which limits how far the findings can be generalized. Compared with the primary T-cell response, the secondary T-cell response was faster but weaker, reaching its peak on day 5 rather than on day 15. A small fraction of clonotypes showed up in both the CD4 and CD8 compartments, probably as a result of convergent recombination. Computational filtering was needed because FACS-sorted repertoires could contain abundant contaminating clonotypes from the bulk population. After the booster, most clones that had expanded after primary vaccination were detected again (around 95% of CD4 and about 88% of CD8), suggesting broad maintenance of memory.

Spanning cysteine to phenylalanine, the CDR3 consists of 14 amino acids. CDR3 DNA is the only sequence kept; it has 42 bases, read in frame from the first base. The junction shows trimming of 7 bases on V and 2 bases on J, and the gene matches do not reach 7 bases of it. Taken from the germline V gene (reference sequence), the CDR1 and CDR2 loops are DFQATT and SNEGSKA. Synthesis of TCR cDNA relied on 5'RACE template switching, a step that introduced a universal primer site along with unique molecular identifiers. Priming of cDNA synthesis was performed from both the TCR alpha and TCR beta constant segments. Library amplification involved two PCR steps, and the second step added sample barcodes and sequencing adapters. Sequencing of libraries was performed on Illumina HiSeq 2500 (2x100 bp) or NovaSeq (2x150 bp). Per the authors' processing: MIGEC handled demultiplexing of reads and collapsing into UMI consensus sequences, while MiXCR performed V(D)J alignment. Vaccine-responding clonotypes were defined with edgeR using replicate PBMC samples, requiring FDR below 0.01 and a log2 fold change above 5 up to day 15. Each bulk clonotype was labeled CD4 or CD8 based on which sequenced repertoire, CD4 or CD8, contained the clonotype at higher abundance. TCRdb ran its own pipeline on the public reads, namely fastp trimming at Q25 and MiXCR clone calling, and kept in-frame beta chains. All rows with the same CDR3 protein become a single entry with the most common DNA and genes. TCRdb, not the authors, supplied the V and J calls. Within this sample are about 630,000 distinct CDR3 sequences, with over 9% of them counted one time only. Clones ranked in the top ten supply just under 15% of the sample.

A remark on this clonotype: Its antigen is not yet known. It has no much larger one-base neighbor in the sample; base qualities were not kept.

The treatment or condition tag for this specimen amounts to: live attenuated yellow fever vaccine strain. At each blood-draw timepoint, two biological replicates of bulk PBMCs were collected. PBMCs were isolated from peripheral blood using a standard Ficoll-Paque protocol. TriZol was used to extract RNA from bulk PBMCs, from CD4 and CD8 fractions, and from dextramer-positive and dextramer-negative fractions. The TCR comes from a man between 25 and 39 years old who received the YFV17D yellow fever vaccine. The chain is encoded by TRBV20-1 joined to TRBJ2-1, and TRBD2 aligns with 8 junction nucleotides. The sample was PBMCs, taken on the day of the yellow fever booster vaccination. The CDR3 amino acid sequence is: CSVLYGGAYNEQFF. The DNA is as follows: TGCAGTGTCCTCTACGGGGGGGCCTACAATGAGCAGTTCTTC.